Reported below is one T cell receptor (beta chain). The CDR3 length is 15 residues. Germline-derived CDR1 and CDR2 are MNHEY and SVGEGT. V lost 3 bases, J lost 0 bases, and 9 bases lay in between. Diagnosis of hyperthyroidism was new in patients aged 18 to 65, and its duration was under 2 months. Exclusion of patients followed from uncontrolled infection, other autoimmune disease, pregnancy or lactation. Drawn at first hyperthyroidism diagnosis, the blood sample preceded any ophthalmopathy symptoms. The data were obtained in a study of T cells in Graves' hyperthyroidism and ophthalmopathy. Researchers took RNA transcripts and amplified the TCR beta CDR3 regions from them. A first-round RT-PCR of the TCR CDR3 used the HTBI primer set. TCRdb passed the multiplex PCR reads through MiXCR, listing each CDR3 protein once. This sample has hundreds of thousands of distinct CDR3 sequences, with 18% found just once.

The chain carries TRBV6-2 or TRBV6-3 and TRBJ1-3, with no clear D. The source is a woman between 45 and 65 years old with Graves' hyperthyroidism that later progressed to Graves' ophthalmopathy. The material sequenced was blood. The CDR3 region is CASSYAGSSGNTIYF. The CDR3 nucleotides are TGTGCCAGCAGTTATGCGGGGAGCTCTGGAAACACCATATATTTT.